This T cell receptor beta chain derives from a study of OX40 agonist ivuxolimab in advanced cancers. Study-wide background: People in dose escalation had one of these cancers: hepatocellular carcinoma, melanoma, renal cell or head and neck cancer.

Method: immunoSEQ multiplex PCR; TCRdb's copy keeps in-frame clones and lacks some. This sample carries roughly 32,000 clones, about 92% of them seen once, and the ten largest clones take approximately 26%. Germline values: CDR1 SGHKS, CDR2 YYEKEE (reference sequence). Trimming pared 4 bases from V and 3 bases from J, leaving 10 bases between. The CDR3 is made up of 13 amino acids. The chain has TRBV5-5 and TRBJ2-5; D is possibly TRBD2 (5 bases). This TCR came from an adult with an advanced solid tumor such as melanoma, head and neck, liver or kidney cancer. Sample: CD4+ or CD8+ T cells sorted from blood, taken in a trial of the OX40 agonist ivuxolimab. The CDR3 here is CASSTGMEETQYF. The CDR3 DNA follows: TGTGCCAGCAGCACCGGGATGGAAGAGACCCAGTACTTC.